This TCR beta chain is drawn from a study of cytomegalovirus exposure and HLA in healthy donors. The CDR3 runs to 15 residues. Germline values: CDR1 MNHEY, CDR2 SVGAGI. J was trimmed by 4 bases and V by 0 bases; bases with no gene match: 3. Whole-study results and caveats: Sequencing had likely introduced a cluster of highly shared sequence variants as an artifact. When a later analysis compared HLA-associated TCR beta chains with equally common others, the HLA-associated chains turned out to be more clonally expanded and to have lower generation probabilities.

Use of 60 Vbeta and 13 Jbeta primers characterized the PCR. The assay was immunoSEQ multiplex PCR, and TCRdb's table has in-frame clones only and misses some. The sample has some 160,000 clones, 70% to 85% seen once. Turning to this clone: Its antigen is not identified.

The rearrangement links TRBV6-5 to TRBJ1-5; TRBD1 matches 7 bases. Specimen: PBMCs. The sequence derives from a man between 45 and 60 years old in good health and CMV-seropositive. The CDR3 sequence is CASSYSIQGNQPQHF. DNA of the CDR3: TGTGCCAGCAGTTACTCGATACAGGGGAATCAGCCCCAGCATTTT.